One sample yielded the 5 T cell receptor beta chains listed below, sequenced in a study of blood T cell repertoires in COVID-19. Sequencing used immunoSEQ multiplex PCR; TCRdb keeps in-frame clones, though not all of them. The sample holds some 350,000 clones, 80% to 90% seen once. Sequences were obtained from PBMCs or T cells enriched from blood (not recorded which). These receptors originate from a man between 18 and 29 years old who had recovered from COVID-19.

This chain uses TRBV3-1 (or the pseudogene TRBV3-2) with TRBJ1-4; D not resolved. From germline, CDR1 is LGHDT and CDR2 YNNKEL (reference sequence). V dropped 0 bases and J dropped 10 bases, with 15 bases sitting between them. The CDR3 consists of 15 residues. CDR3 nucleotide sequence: TGTGCCAGCAGCCAAGAGGGGAGAATTGGCGGAAAACTGTTTTTT. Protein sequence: CASSQEGRIGGKLFF.

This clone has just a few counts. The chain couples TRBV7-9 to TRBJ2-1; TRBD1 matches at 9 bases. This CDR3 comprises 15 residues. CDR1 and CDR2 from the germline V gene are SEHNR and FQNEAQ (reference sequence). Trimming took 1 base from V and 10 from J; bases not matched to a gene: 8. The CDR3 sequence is CASSLDGTGSREQFF. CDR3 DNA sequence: TGTGCCAGCAGCTTAGATGGGACAGGGTCAAGAGAGCAGTTCTTC.

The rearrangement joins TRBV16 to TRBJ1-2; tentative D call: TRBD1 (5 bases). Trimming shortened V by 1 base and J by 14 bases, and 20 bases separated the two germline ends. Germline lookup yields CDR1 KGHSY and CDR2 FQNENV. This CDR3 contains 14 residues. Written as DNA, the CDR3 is TGTGCCAGCAGCCAATTCCTAGGGGCGCCCGATGGGACCTTC. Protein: CASSQFLGAPDGTF.

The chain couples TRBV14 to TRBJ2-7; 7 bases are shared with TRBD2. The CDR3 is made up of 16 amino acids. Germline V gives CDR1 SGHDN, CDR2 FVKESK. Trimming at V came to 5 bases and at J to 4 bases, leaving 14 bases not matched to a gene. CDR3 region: CASSSNREAPFYEQYF. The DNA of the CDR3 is TGTGCCAGCAGCTCGAACCGGGAGGCTCCCTTTTACGAGCAGTACTTC.

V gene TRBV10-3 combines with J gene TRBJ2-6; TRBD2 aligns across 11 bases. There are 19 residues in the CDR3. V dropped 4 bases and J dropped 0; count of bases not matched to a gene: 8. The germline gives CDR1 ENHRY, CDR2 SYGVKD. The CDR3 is CAISASRLAGPSGANVLTF. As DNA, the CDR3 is TGTGCCATCAGTGCGTCAAGACTAGCGGGACCCTCTGGGGCCAACGTCCTGACTTTC.